In this sample, the clone carrying this T cell receptor (beta chain) turned up a few times. This record belongs to a study of blood T cell repertoires in COVID-19. Produced via immunoSEQ multiplex PCR; TCRdb's table is partial and in-frame only. The profile covers fewer than 30,000 clones, with 72% appearing a single time and roughly 21% taken by the ten largest. With 3 bases removed from V and 4 bases from J, the gap between germline ends came to 7 bases. In germline, CDR1 is MDHEN, CDR2 SYDVKM. The CDR3 loop spans 13 amino acids. Sequenced: peripheral blood. The chain couples TRBV28 to TRBJ1-3; the D is unclear. This TCR was recovered from a boy between 2 and 10 years old with active or convalescent COVID-19. CDR3 nucleotides: TGTGCCAGCAGTTTGTCCATGGGAAACACCATATATTTT. Translated: CASSLSMGNTIYF.